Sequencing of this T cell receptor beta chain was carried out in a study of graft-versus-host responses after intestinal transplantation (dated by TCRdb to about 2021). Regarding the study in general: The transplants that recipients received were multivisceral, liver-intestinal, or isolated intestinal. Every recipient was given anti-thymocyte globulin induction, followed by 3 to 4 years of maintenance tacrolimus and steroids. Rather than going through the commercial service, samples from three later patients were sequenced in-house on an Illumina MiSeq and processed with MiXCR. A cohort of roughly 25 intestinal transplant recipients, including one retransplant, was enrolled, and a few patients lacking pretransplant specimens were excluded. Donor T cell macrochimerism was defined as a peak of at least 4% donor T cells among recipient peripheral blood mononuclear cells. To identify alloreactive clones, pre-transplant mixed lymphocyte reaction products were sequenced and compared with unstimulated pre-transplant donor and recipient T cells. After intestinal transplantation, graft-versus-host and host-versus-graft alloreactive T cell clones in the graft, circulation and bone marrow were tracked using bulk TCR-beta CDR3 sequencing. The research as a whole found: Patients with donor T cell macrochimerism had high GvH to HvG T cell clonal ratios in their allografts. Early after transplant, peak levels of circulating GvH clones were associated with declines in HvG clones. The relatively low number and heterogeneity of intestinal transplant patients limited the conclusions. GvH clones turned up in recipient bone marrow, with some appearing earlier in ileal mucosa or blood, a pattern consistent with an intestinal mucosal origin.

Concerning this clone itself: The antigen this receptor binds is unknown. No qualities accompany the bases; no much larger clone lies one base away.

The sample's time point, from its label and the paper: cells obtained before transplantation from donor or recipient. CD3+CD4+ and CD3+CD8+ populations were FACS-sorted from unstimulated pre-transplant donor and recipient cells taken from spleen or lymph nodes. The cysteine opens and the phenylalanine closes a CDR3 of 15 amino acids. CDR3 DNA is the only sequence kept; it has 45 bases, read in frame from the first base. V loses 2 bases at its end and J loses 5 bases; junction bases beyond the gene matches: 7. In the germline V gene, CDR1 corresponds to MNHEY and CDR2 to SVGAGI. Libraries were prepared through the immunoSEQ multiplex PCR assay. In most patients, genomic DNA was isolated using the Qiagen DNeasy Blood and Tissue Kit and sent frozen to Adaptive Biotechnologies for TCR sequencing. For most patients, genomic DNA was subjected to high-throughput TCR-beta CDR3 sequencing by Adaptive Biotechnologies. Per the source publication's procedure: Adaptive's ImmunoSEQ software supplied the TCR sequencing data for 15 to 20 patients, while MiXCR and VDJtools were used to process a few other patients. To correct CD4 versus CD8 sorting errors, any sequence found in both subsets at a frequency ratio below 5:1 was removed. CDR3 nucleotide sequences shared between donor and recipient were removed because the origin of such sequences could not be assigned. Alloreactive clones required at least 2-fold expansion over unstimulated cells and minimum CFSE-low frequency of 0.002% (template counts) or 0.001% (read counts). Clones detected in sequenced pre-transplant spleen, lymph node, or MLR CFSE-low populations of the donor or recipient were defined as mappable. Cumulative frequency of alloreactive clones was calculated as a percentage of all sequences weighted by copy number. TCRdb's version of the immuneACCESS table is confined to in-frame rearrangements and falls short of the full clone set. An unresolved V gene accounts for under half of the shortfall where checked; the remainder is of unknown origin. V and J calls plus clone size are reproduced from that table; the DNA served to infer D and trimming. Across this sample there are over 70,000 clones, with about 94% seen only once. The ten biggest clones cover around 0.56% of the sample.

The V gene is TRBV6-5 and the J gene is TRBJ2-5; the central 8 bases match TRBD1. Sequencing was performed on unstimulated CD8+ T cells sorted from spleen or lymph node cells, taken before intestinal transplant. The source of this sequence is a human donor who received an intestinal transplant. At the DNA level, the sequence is TGTGCCAGCAGTTACCTTGGACAGGGCGGGGAGACCCAGTACTTC. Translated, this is CASSYLGQGGETQYF.